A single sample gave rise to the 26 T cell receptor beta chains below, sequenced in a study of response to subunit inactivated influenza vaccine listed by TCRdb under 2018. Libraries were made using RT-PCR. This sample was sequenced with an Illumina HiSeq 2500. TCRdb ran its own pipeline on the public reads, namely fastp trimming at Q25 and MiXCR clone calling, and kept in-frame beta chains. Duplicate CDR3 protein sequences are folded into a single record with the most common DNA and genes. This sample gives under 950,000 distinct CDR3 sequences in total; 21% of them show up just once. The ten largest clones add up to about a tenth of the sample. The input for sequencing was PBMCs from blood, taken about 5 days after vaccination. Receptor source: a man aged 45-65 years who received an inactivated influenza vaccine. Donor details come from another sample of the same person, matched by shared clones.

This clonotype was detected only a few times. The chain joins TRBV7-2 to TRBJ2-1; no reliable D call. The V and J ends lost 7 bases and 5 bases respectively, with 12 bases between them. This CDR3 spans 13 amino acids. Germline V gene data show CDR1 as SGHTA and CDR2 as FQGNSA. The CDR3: CASNLPKDNEQFF. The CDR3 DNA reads TGTGCCAGCAACCTACCCAAGGACAATGAGCAGTTCTTC. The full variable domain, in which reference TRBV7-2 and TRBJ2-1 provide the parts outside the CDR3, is GAGVSQSPSNKVTEKGKDVELRCDPISGHTALYWYRQSLGQGLEFLIYFQGNSAPDKSGLPSDRFSAERTGGSVSTLTIQRTQQEDSAVYLCASNLPKDNEQFFGPGTRLTVL.

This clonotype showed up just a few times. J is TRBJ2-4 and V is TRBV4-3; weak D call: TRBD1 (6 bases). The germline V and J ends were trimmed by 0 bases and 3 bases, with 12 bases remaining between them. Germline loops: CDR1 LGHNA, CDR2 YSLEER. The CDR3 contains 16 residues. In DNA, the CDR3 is TGCGCCAGCAGCCAAGATTTGGCAGGGGTCAAAAACATTCAGTACTTC. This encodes CASSQDLAGVKNIQYF.

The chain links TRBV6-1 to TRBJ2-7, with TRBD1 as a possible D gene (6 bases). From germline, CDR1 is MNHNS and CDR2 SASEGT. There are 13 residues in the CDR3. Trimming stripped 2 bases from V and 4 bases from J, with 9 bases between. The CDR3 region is CASSERTEYEQYF. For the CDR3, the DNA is TGTGCCAGCAGTGAACGGACAGAGTACGAGCAGTACTTC.

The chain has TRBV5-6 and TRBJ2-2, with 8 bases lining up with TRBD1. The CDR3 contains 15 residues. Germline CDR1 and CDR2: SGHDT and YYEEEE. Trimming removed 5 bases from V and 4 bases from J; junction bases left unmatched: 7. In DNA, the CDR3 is TGTGCCAGCAGGCTGTCAGGGGGCGGCACCGGGGAGCTGTTTTTT. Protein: CASRLSGGGTGELFF.

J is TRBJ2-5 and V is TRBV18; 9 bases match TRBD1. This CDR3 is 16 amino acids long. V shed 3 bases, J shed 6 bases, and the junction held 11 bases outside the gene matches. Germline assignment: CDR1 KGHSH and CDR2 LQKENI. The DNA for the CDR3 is TGTGCCAGCTCACCTTACACCGGGACAGGGACGAAGACCCAGTACTTC. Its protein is CASSPYTGTGTKTQYF.

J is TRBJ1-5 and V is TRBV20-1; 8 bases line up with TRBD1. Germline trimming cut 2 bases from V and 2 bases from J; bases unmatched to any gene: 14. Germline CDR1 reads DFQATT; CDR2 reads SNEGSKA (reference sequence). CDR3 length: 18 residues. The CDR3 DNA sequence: TGCAGTGCTAGAACGGGGAGACAGGGGATGAGTGGCAATCAGCCCCAGCATTTT. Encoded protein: CSARTGRQGMSGNQPQHF.

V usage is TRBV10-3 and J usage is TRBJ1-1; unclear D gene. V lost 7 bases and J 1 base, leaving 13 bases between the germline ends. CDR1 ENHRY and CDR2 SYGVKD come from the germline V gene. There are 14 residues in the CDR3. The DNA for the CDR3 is TGTGCCATCAAGCTCGGACCGCCGAACACTGAAGCTTTCTTT. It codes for CAIKLGPPNTEAFF.

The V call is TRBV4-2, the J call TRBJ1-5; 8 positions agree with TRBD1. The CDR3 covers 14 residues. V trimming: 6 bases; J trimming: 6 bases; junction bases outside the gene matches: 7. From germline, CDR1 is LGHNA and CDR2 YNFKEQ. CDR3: CASSPTGDLQPQHF. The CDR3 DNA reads TGTGCCAGCAGTCCGACAGGGGATCTTCAGCCCCAGCATTTT.

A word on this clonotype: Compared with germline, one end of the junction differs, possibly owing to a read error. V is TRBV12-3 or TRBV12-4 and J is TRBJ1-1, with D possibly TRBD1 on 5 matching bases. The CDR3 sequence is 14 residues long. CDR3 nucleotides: TGTGCCAGTCGAGGGGTCTCGGGGAACAGTGAAGCTTTCTTT. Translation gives CASRGVSGNSEAFF.

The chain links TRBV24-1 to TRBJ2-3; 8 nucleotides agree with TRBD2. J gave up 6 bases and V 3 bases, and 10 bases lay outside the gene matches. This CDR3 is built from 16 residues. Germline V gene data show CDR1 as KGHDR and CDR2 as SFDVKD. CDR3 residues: CATSDPTGLAADTQYF. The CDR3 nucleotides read TGTGCCACCAGTGATCCAACTGGACTAGCAGCGGATACGCAGTATTTT.

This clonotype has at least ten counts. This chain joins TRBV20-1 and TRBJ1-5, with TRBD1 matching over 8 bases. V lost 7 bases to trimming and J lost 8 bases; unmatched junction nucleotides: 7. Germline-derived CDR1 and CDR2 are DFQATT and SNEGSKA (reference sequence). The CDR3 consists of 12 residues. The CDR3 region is CSVGQALEPQHF. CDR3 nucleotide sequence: TGCAGTGTGGGACAGGCCTTGGAGCCCCAGCATTTT.

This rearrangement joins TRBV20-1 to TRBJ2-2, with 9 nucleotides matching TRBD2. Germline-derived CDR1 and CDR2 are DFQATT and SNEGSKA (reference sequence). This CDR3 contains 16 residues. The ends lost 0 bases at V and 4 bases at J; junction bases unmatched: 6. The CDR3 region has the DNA TGCAGTGCTAGAGAAGGGACTAGCTATTTCACCGGGGAGCTGTTTTTT. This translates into CSAREGTSYFTGELFF.

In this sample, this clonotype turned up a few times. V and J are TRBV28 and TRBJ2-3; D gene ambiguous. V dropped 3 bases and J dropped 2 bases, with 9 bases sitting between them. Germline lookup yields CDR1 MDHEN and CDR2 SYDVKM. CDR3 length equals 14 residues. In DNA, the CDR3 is TGTGCCAGCAGTTTGAGCAGTCCCACAGATACGCAGTATTTT. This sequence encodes CASSLSSPTDTQYF.

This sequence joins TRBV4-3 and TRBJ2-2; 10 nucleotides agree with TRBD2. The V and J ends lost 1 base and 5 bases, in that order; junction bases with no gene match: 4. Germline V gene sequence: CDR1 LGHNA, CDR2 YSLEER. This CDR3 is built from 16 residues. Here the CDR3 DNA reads TGCGCCAGCAGCCAAGGTGGTAGCGGGAGGACCGGGGAGCTGTTTTTT. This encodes CASSQGGSGRTGELFF.

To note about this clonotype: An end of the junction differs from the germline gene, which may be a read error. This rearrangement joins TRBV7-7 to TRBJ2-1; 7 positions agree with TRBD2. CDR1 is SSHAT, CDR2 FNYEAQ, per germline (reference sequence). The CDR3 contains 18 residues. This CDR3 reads CASSAAGLFMSSYNEQFF. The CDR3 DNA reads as TGTGCTAGCAGTGCAGCGGGGCTTTTCATGAGCTCCTACAATGAGCAGTTCTTC.

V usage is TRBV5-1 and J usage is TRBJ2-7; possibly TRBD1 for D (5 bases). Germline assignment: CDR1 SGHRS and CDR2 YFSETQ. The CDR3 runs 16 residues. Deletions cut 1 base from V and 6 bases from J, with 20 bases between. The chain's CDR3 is CASSLSLGAGIREQYF. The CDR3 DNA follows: TGCGCCAGCAGCTTGAGTCTAGGGGCAGGGATTCGCGAGCAGTACTTC.

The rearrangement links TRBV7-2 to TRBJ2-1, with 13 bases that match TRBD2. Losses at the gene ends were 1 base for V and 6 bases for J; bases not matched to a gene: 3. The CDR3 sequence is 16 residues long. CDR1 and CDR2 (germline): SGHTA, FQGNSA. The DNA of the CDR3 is TGTGCCAGCAGCTTAGTAGGACTAGCGGGAGTCAATGAGCAGTTCTTC. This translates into CASSLVGLAGVNEQFF.

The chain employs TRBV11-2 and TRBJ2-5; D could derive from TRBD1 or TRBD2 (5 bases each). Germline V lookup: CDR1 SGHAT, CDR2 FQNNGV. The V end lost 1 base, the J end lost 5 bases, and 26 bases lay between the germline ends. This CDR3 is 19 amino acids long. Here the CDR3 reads CASSLVGKRQGDTRETQYF. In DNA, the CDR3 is TGTGCCAGCAGCTTAGTTGGGAAGAGGCAGGGAGATACCCGGGAGACCCAGTACTTC.

CDR3 protein: CSVEGWGGPYNEQFF. The CDR3 DNA reads TGCAGCGTTGAAGGGTGGGGGGGACCCTACAATGAGCAGTTCTTC. This sequence joins TRBV29-1 and TRBJ2-1; TRBD2 matches at 7 bases. Losses at the gene ends were 1 base for V and 2 bases for J; bases not matched to a gene: 5. Germline V gives CDR1 SQVTM, CDR2 ANQGSEA. The CDR3 sequence is 15 residues long.

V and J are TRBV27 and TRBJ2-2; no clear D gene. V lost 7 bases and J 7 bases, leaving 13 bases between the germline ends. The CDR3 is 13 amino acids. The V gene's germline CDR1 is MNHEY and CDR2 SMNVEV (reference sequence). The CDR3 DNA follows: TGTGCCAGCATACCGAATGAAGGCGGGGAGCTGTTTTTT. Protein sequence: CASIPNEGGELFF.

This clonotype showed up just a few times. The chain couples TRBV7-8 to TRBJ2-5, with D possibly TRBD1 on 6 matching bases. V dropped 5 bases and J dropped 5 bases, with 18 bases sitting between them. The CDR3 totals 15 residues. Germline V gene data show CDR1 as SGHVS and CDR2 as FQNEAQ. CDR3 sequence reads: CASSITRGSYETQYF. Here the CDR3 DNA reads TGTGCCAGCAGCATCACCAGGGGATCATATGAGACCCAGTACTTC. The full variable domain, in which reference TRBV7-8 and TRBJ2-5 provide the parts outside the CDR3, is GAGVSQSPRYKVAKRGQDVALRCDPISGHVSLFWYQQALGQGPEFLTYFQNEAQLDKSGLPSDRFFAERPEGSVSTLKIQRTQQEDSAVYLCASSITRGSYETQYFGPGTRLLVL.

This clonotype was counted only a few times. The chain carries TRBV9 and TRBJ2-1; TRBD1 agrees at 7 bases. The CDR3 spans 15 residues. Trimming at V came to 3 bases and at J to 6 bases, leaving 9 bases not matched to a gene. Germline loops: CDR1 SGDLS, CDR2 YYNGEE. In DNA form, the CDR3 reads TGTGCCAGCAGCGCCGCGCCGACAGGGACCAATGAGCAGTTCTTC. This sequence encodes CASSAAPTGTNEQFF.

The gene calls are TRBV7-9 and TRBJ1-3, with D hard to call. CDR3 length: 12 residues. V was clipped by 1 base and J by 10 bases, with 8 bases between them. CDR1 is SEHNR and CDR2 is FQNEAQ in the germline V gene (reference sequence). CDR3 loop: CASSLGRDTIYF. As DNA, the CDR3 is TGTGCCAGCAGCTTAGGACGGGATACCATATATTTT.

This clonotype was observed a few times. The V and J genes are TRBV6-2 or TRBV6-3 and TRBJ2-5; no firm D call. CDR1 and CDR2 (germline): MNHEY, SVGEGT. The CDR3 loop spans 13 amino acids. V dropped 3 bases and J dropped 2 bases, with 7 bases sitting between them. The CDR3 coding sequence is TGTGCCAGCAGTTATGGCAGACAAGAGACCCAGTACTTC. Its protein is CASSYGRQETQYF.

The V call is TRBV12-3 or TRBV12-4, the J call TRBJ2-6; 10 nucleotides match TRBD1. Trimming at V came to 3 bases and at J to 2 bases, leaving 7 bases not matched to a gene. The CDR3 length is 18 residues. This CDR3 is CASSFPETGGAGANVLTF. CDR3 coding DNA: TGTGCCAGCAGTTTCCCCGAGACAGGGGGCGCTGGGGCCAACGTCCTGACTTTC.

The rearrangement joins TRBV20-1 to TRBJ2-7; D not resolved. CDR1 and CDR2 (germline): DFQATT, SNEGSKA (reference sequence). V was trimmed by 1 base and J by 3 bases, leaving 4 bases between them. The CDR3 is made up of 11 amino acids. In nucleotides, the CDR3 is TGCAGTGCTAGAGGACTCTACGAGCAGTACTTC. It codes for CSARGLYEQYF.